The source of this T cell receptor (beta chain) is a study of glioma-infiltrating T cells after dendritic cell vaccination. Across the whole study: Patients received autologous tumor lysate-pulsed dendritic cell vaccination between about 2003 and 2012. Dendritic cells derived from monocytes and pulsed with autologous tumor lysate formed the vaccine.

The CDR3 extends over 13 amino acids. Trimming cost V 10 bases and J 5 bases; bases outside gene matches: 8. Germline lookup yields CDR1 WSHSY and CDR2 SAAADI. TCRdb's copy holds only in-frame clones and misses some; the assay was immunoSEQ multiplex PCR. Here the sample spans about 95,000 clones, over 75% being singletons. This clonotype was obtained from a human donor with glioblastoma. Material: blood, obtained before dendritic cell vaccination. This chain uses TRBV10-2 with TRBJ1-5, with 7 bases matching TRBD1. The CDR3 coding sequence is TGCGCCACCGCCCAGGGGGGAGATCAGCCCCAGCATTTT. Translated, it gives CATAQGGDQPQHF.